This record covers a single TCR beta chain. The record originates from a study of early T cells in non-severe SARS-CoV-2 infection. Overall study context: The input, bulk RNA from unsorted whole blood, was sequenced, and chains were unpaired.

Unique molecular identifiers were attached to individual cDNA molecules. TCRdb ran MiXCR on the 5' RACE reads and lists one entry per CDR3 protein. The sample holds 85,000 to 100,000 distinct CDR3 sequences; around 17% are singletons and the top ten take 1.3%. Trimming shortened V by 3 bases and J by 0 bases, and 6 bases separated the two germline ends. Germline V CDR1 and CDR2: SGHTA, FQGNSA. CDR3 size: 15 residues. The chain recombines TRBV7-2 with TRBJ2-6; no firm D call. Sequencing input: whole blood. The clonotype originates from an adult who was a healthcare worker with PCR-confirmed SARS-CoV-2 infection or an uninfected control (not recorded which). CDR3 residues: CASSFQSSGANVLTF. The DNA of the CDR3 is TGTGCCAGCAGCTTCCAGAGCTCTGGGGCCAACGTCCTGACTTTC.